These 17 T cell receptor beta chains came from one sample sequenced in a study of beta chain features in type 1 diabetes. Study outcomes and limitations: Within each of all four CD4+ subsets, Type 1 diabetes patients had TCRB CDR3s that were moderately but significantly shorter.

Antigens for these TCRs are unknown. Expressed TCRB transcripts were sequenced because the isolated RNA had all been reverse transcribed beforehand. Sequencing used immunoSEQ multiplex PCR; TCRdb keeps in-frame clones, though not all of them. The repertoire holds 300,000 to 400,000 clones, approximately 12% seen once, with 0.015% in the top ten. The specimen was naive CD4+ T cells from blood. These receptor sequences come from a woman younger than 35 with type 1 diabetes.

The V call is TRBV30, the J call TRBJ2-7; D perhaps matches TRBD1 (7 bases). V gave up 0 bases and J gave up 2 bases, with 11 bases separating them. The germline V gene encodes CDR1 GTSNPN and CDR2 SVGIG (reference sequence). This CDR3 contains 14 residues. The CDR3 sequence is CAWSVGGGTYEQYF. The CDR3 nucleotides read TGTGCCTGGAGTGTAGGGGGCGGGACCTACGAGCAGTACTTC.

This clone occurred once. This chain links TRBV19 with TRBJ1-1; the D gene is possibly TRBD1 (5 bases). The CDR3 is 15 amino acids. V was pared by 7 bases and J by 0 bases, with 15 bases between. Per germline, CDR1 LNHDA and CDR2 SQIVND (reference sequence). The CDR3 sequence is CASIPRGRLNTEAFF. Here the CDR3 DNA reads TGTGCCAGTATCCCCCGGGGGAGACTGAACACTGAAGCTTTCTTT.

This chain links TRBV2 with TRBJ2-6; D ambiguous. The CDR3 is 15 amino acids. The V end was cut by 2 bases, the J end by 4 bases, with 9 bases between. Germline assignment: CDR1 SNHLY and CDR2 FYNNEI. Written as DNA, the CDR3 is TGTGCCAGCAGTGAAAACTCTCTGGGGGCCAACGTCCTGACTTTC. Encoded protein: CASSENSLGANVLTF.

This clone was picked up a small number of times. The rearrangement joins TRBV18 to TRBJ1-1, with 7 bases that match TRBD1. Germline CDR1 is KGHSH and CDR2 is LQKENI. The CDR3 sequence is 16 residues long. Trimming removed 4 bases from V and 0 bases from J; junction bases left unmatched: 8. The chain's CDR3 is CASSRSQGLMNTEAFF. CDR3 bases: TGTGCCAGCTCACGATCACAGGGGCTCATGAACACTGAAGCTTTCTTT.

In its sample, this clone was seen a few times. The chain links TRBV6-5 to TRBJ2-3; D gene uncertain. From germline, CDR1 is MNHEY and CDR2 SVGAGI. This CDR3 is 15 amino acids long. V was trimmed by 6 bases and J by 5 bases, leaving 18 bases between them. DNA for the CDR3: TGTGCCAGCAGAGATCTCTTAAGCTCTGGAGATACGCAGTATTTT. It yields the protein CASRDLLSSGDTQYF.

This clone was picked up a small number of times. The DNA for the CDR3 is TGTGCCAGCAGCCCAACAGGGGTCAATCAGCCCCAGCATTTT. Its protein product is CASSPTGVNQPQHF. The rearrangement uses TRBV11-2 and TRBJ1-5; 7 bases fit TRBD1. Germline-derived CDR1 and CDR2 are SGHAT and FQNNGV. V trimming: 5 bases; J trimming: 3 bases; junction bases outside the gene matches: 4. The CDR3 spans 14 residues.

This clone was observed a handful of times. This chain joins TRBV28 and TRBJ2-7, with 7 nucleotides matching TRBD1. CDR1 MDHEN and CDR2 SYDVKM come from the germline V gene. J lost 7 bases, V lost 8 bases, and 8 bases had no gene match. The CDR3 runs to 12 residues. DNA of the CDR3: TGTGCCAGCCGAACAGGGGCTCGAGAGCAGTACTTC. Amino acids: CASRTGAREQYF.

This clone showed up just a few times. The chain uses TRBV18 and TRBJ2-7; 10 positions match TRBD2. The CDR3 loop spans 17 amino acids. With 3 bases clipped from V and 0 bases from J, the junction kept 8 bases outside the gene matches. Germline V gene sequence: CDR1 KGHSH, CDR2 LQKENI. The CDR3 sequence is CASSPRSGRTYSYEQYF. CDR3 DNA sequence: TGTGCCAGCTCACCTCGTAGCGGGAGGACCTACTCCTACGAGCAGTACTTC.

V gene TRBV10-3 combines with J gene TRBJ2-2, with 9 nucleotides matching TRBD1. CDR3 length equals 12 residues. CDR1 and CDR2 from the germline V gene are ENHRY and SYGVKD. Germline trimming cut 10 bases from V and 6 bases from J; bases unmatched to any gene: 3. The CDR3 DNA follows: TGTGCCACGGGACAGGGATCCGGGGAGCTGTTTTTT. Residues: CATGQGSGELFF.

In its sample, this clone was seen a few times. This chain links TRBV6-5 with TRBJ2-7, with D perhaps matching TRBD1 (6 bases). Looked up from germline, CDR1 is MNHEY and CDR2 is SVGAGI. V was clipped by 5 bases and J by 1 base, with 9 bases between them. This CDR3 is 13 amino acids long. The CDR3 DNA is TGTGCCAGCAGTCTCGGGACATCCTACGAGCAGTACTTC. Translation gives CASSLGTSYEQYF.

A few counts support this clone. A read error may account for a junction end that differs from germline. Here the CDR3 reads CAGSEGHRLGEKLFF. The CDR3 DNA follows: TGTGCCGGGAGTGAAGGACACCGGTTGGGTGAAAAACTGTTTTTT. The chain joins TRBV30 to TRBJ1-4; tentatively, D is TRBD1 (5 bases). This CDR3 is 15 amino acids long. Germline CDR1 GTSNPN, CDR2 SVGIG (reference sequence).

The chain uses TRBV7-3 and TRBJ2-1, with TRBD2 matching over 10 bases. The CDR3 has 16 amino acids. V was clipped by 4 bases and J by 9 bases; unmatched bases: 12. CDR1 and CDR2 from the germline V gene are SGHTA and FQGTGA. CDR3 amino acids: CASSSRASGSSGEQFF. CDR3 DNA: TGTGCCAGCAGCTCCCGGGCTAGCGGGAGTAGTGGTGAGCAGTTCTTC.

The J gene is TRBJ1-1, the V gene TRBV7-3, with 9 bases fitting TRBD1. The V and J ends lost 1 base and 4 bases, in that order; junction bases with no gene match: 1. In germline, CDR1 is SGHTA, CDR2 FQGTGA. The CDR3 extends over 14 amino acids. The CDR3 region is CASSLMGQGTEAFF. CDR3 nucleotides: TGTGCCAGCAGCTTAATGGGACAGGGCACTGAAGCTTTCTTT.

The sample holds a few counts of this clone. The same CDR3 is also encoded by other DNA sequences in this sample. This chain connects TRBV30 to TRBJ1-1; 7 bases fit TRBD1. J gave up 4 bases and V 3 bases, and 5 bases lay outside the gene matches. The CDR3 is made up of 13 amino acids. Germline values: CDR1 GTSNPN, CDR2 SVGIG (reference sequence). For the CDR3, the DNA is TGTGCCTGGAGCCGGCAGGGGGGCACTGAAGCTTTCTTT. Amino acid sequence: CAWSRQGGTEAFF. Using reference TRBV30 and TRBJ1-1 for the parts outside the CDR3, the full variable domain is SQTIHQWPATLVQPVGSPLSLECTVEGTSNPNLYWYRQAAGRGLQLLFYSVGIGQISSEVPQNLSASRPQDRQFILSSKKLLLSDSGFYLCAWSRQGGTEAFFGQGTRLTVV.

The chain has TRBV5-4 and TRBJ2-1, with D possibly being TRBD1 (7 bases). The CDR3 extends over 16 amino acids. Germline values: CDR1 SGHNT, CDR2 YYREEE (reference sequence). The ends were cut back, 5 bases at V and 2 bases at J, with 17 bases in the middle. The CDR3: CASRHGQEGPYNEQFF. The CDR3 coding sequence is TGTGCCAGCAGACACGGACAGGAGGGCCCCTACAATGAGCAGTTCTTC.

In its sample, this clone was seen a few times. The V gene is TRBV5-4, the J gene TRBJ1-2, with unresolved D. This CDR3 region has 14 residues. Germline CDR1 and CDR2: SGHNT and YYREEE (reference sequence). Trimming left V 6 bases short and J 7 bases short, with 19 bases between. The CDR3: CASTRTLGGIGYTF. In DNA, the CDR3 is TGTGCCAGCACCCGGACCCTTGGAGGGATTGGCTACACCTTC.

This clone was observed a handful of times. The rearrangement uses TRBV18 and TRBJ1-2; D remains ambiguous. The V end was cut by 8 bases, the J end by 3 bases, with 7 bases between. CDR3 size: 11 residues. Germline CDR1 KGHSH, CDR2 LQKENI. CDR3: CASLGHYGYTF. The DNA for the CDR3 is TGTGCCAGCCTGGGCCACTATGGCTACACCTTC. The full variable domain, its missing parts supplied by reference TRBV18 and TRBJ1-2, is NAGVMQNPRHLVRRRGQEARLRCSPMKGHSHVYWYRQLPEEGLKFMVYLQKENIIDESGMPKERFSAEFPKEGPSILRIQQVVRGDSAAYFCASLGHYGYTFGSGTRLTVV.